This T cell receptor (beta chain) emerged from a study of response to subunit inactivated influenza vaccine. Whole-study results and caveats: Authors suggested that a seasonal influenza vaccination recruits few new T cells each time.

This clonotype was observed many times. Its antigen remains unknown. From the RT-PCR reads, TCRdb called clonotypes with MiXCR, one entry per CDR3 protein. The sample includes some 480,000 distinct CDR3 sequences, approximately 11% of them seen just once. The clonotype was recovered from a man aged 50 to 59 who received an inactivated influenza vaccine. The specimen comprised PBMCs from blood, sampled about 40 days after vaccination.

The CDR3 loop reads CASSPLAYETQYF. The CDR3 nucleotides read TGCGCCAGCAGCCCTCTAGCGTACGAGACCCAGTACTTC. V gene TRBV5-1 combines with J gene TRBJ2-5; the D gene is possibly TRBD2 (6 bases). The length of the CDR3 is 13 residues. The germline V and J ends were trimmed by 4 bases and 5 bases, with 12 bases remaining between them. Germline V lookup: CDR1 SGHRS, CDR2 YFSETQ. Complete variable domain (other parts from reference TRBV5-1 and TRBJ2-5): KAGVTQTPRYLIKTRGQQVTLSCSPISGHRSVSWYQQTPGQGLQFLFEYFSETQRNKGNFPGRFSGRQFSNSRSEMNVSTLELGDSALYLCASSPLAYETQYFGPGTRLLVL.